The following is a T cell receptor beta chain sequence with its context. Its antigen is unknown. The donors were members of the validation cohort, which comprised 120 subjects and was separate from the first cohort of about 700 subjects. The sample is drawn from a study of cytomegalovirus exposure and HLA in healthy donors. The protocol was immunoSEQ multiplex PCR, while the TCRdb copy is restricted to in-frame clones and leaves out a portion. Of 200,000 to 250,000 clones in the sample, 75% to 90% were seen once. Whole-study findings and limits: The listing of 150 to 200 TCR beta chains classed them as cytomegalovirus-associated.

Germline lookup yields CDR1 SGHAT and CDR2 FQNNGV. V lost 1 base and J 5 bases, leaving 17 bases between the germline ends. This CDR3 has 16 residues. Sample: PBMCs. The chain is built from TRBV11-2 and TRBJ1-1, with D unclear. The TCR comes from a woman in her 30s in good health and CMV-seropositive. The CDR3 region has the DNA TGTGCCAGCAGCTTAGTTATGGGCGAAGCAAAAACTGAAGCTTTCTTT. Translation gives CASSLVMGEAKTEAFF.